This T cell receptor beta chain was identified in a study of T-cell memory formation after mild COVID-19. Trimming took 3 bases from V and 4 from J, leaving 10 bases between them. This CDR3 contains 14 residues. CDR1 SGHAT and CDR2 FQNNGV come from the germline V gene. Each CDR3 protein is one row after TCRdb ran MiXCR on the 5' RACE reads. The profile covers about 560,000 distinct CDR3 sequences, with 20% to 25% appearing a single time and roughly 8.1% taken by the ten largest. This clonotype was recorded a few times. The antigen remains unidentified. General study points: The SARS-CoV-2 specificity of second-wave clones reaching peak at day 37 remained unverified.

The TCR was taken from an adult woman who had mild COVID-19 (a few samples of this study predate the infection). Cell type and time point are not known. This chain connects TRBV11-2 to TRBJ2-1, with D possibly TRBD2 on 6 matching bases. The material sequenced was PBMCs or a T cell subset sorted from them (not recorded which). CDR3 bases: TGTGCCAGCAGCTTGTGGGGGGAGTACAATGAGCAGTTCTTC. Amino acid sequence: CASSLWGEYNEQFF.